The rows below give T cell receptor beta chains drawn from one sample of a study of T cell responses to AZD1222 COVID-19 vaccine. Profiled with immunoSEQ multiplex PCR; TCRdb holds only in-frame clones, not every one. Here the sample spans about 120,000 clones, over 80% being singletons. Source: peripheral blood, taken 28 days after the second AZD1222 dose. Receptors originate from an adult who received the AZD1222 COVID-19 vaccine. Each CDR3 is given with its conserved first and last residue. A D gene is named only where the DNA matches it firmly. Clone size is not always given. Where it is, it says once, few, many or a class for expanded clones.

CASSPHGLAEETQYF | TGTGCCAGCAGCCCCCATGGGCTAGCGGAAGAGACCCAGTACTTC | TRBD2 | . | TRBJ2-5 | TRBV9
CASSLGLAGDEQFF | TGCGCCAGCAGCTTGGGACTAGCGGGAGATGAGCAGTTCTTC | TRBD2 | . | TRBJ2-1 | TRBV5-1
CASSQATSGEGFF | TGCGCCAGCAGCCAAGCGACTAGCGGGGAAGGGTTCTTC | TRBD2 | . | TRBJ2-1 | TRBV4-1
CASSSGTLTNTQYF | TGCGCCAGCAGCTCCGGAACACTCACGAATACGCAGTATTTT | . | . | TRBJ2-3 | TRBV5-1
CSVGPGMNTEAFF | TGCAGCGTTGGTCCAGGCATGAACACTGAAGCTTTCTTT | . | . | TRBJ1-1 | TRBV29-1
CASSQIGGGVAFF | TGTGCCAGCAGCCAAATAGGCGGGGGCGTAGCTTTCTTT | . | . | TRBJ1-1 | TRBV21-1
CASSVEGRGYNQPQHF | TGTGCCAGCAGTGTTGAGGGACGGGGTTACAATCAGCCCCAGCATTTT | . | . | TRBJ1-5 | TRBV25-1
CASSPGGGFSQPQHF | TGTGCCAGCTCACCGGGAGGGGGCTTCAGCCAGCCCCAGCATTTT | TRBD1 | . | TRBJ1-5 | TRBV18
CASSMDSNQPQHF | TGTGCCAGTAGTATGGATAGCAATCAGCCCCAGCATTTT | . | . | TRBJ1-5 | TRBV19
CSVGPRGTGGLGAGELFF | TGCAGCGTTGGGCCTCGCGGGACAGGGGGTTTGGGGGCCGGGGAGCTGTTTTTT | TRBD1 | once | TRBJ2-2 | TRBV29-1
CASRRLAGEGEQFF | TGTGCCAGCAGAAGACTAGCGGGGGAAGGTGAGCAGTTCTTC | TRBD2 | . | TRBJ2-1 | TRBV6-4
CASSSTSGRAREQYF | TGCGCCAGCAGCTCAACTAGCGGGAGGGCGCGAGAGCAGTACTTC | TRBD2 | . | TRBJ2-7 | TRBV5-1
CASSPGTGLSTEAFF | TGTGCCAGCAGCCCCGGGACAGGGCTTTCGACTGAAGCTTTCTTT | TRBD1 | . | TRBJ1-1 | TRBV5-6
CASSETSSYEQYF | TGTGCCAGCAGCGAGACCAGCTCCTACGAGCAGTACTTC | . | . | TRBJ2-7 | TRBV7-2
CASSETGNAETQYF | TGCGCCAGCAGTGAGACAGGGAATGCGGAGACCCAGTACTTC | . | . | TRBJ2-5 | TRBV10-1
CASSPQGARQETQYF | TGTGCCAGCAGCCCCCAAGGCGCTCGCCAAGAGACCCAGTACTTC | . | . | TRBJ2-5 | TRBV9
CASSLAGGVYNEQFF | TGTGCCAGCAGCTTGGCGGGAGGGGTCTACAATGAGCAGTTCTTC | TRBD2 | . | TRBJ2-1 | TRBV5-4
CASTLRGGAPHAKNIQYF | TGTGCCAGCACCCTAAGAGGGGGCGCCCCCCACGCCAAAAACATTCAGTACTTC | TRBD1 | . | TRBJ2-4 | TRBV5-8
CASSAGEGLRYEKLFF | TGTGCCAGCAGCGCGGGCGAAGGGCTCCGCTATGAAAAACTGTTTTTT | . | once | TRBJ1-4 | TRBV28
CASSQDPGGYTEAFF | TGTGCCAGCAGCCAAGATCCGGGCGGTTACACTGAAGCTTTCTTT | . | . | TRBJ1-1 | TRBV14
CASSEGASGRTIYNEQFF | TGTGCCAGCAGTGAAGGGGCTAGCGGGAGAACCATCTACAATGAGCAGTTCTTC | TRBD2 | once | TRBJ2-1 | TRBV6-1
CATSRDRQSNQPQHF | TGTGCCACCAGCAGAGATCGACAGAGCAATCAGCCCCAGCATTTT | . | . | TRBJ1-5 | TRBV15
CASRSYRGHSYGYTF | TGTGCCAGCAGATCCTACAGGGGGCATAGCTATGGCTACACCTTC | TRBD1 | . | TRBJ1-2 | TRBV7-9
CASSAGGELLLVFF | TGTGCCAGCAGCGCAGGGGGGGAACTCTTACTGGTTTTCTTT | TRBD1 | . | TRBJ1-1 | TRBV28
CASSPGEFSRNTIYF | TGTGCCAGCAGTCCCGGCGAGTTCTCGAGAAACACCATATATTTT | . | . | TRBJ1-3 | TRBV28
CASSQVYQGAYNEQFF | TGTGCCAGCAGCCAAGTGTACCAGGGGGCTTACAATGAGCAGTTCTTC | TRBD1 | . | TRBJ2-1 | TRBV4-2
CASRALGQVNSPLHF | TGTGCCAGCAGGGCCCTGGGACAGGTTAATTCACCCCTCCACTTT | TRBD1 | . | TRBJ1-6 | TRBV2
CASSYSSYEQYF | TGTGCCAGCAGTTACTCGTCTTACGAGCAGTACTTC | . | . | TRBJ2-7 | TRBV6-6
CASRGQPYEQYF | TGTGCCAGCAGGGGACAGCCCTACGAGCAGTACTTC | TRBD1 | . | TRBJ2-7 | TRBV2
CASSGGTGVYYGYTF | TGTGCCAGCAGTGGGGGGACAGGGGTTTACTATGGCTACACCTTC | TRBD1 | . | TRBJ1-2 | TRBV28
CAISDQGLAGASEQYF | TGTGCCATCAGTGACCAAGGACTAGCGGGGGCCTCCGAGCAGTACTTC | TRBD2 | . | TRBJ2-7 | TRBV10-3
CASRNPLAGDTYEQYF | TGTGCCAGCAGAAACCCTCTAGCGGGAGATACCTACGAGCAGTACTTC | TRBD2 | . | TRBJ2-7 | TRBV11-2
CASSYRAEAFF | TGTGCCAGCAGTTACAGGGCAGAAGCTTTCTTT | . | . | TRBJ1-1 | TRBV6-5
CASRTYEQYF | TGTGCCAGCAGGACCTACGAGCAGTACTTC | . | . | TRBJ2-7 | TRBV6-5
CASSRDRPGYTF | TGTGCCAGCAGTAGGGACAGGCCCGGCTACACCTTC | TRBD1 | once | TRBJ1-2 | TRBV2
CASSHREKETQYF | TGTGCTAGCAGTCACAGGGAGAAAGAGACCCAGTACTTC | . | . | TRBJ2-5 | TRBV7-7
CASSPGTYEQYF | TGTGCCAGCTCTCCTGGGACCTACGAGCAGTACTTC | . | . | TRBJ2-7 | TRBV18
CASSIVRTHISNQPQHF | TGTGCCAGTAGTATAGTCCGGACACACATTAGCAATCAGCCCCAGCATTTT | . | . | TRBJ1-5 | TRBV19
CASSELETGWRGYTF | TGTGCCAGCAGTGAATTGGAGACAGGTTGGAGGGGCTACACCTTC | . | . | TRBJ1-2 | TRBV2
CASGIRRDSPLHF | TGTGCCAGCGGGATTCGTCGGGATTCACCCCTCCACTTT | . | . | TRBJ1-6 | TRBV6-5
CASSPWGHPYEQYF | TGTGCCAGCAGCCCCTGGGGTCATCCCTACGAGCAGTACTTC | . | . | TRBJ2-7 | TRBV7-2
CASSTGTGVEKLFF | TGTGCCAGCAGTACCGGGACAGGGGTGGAAAAACTGTTTTTT | TRBD1 | . | TRBJ1-4 | TRBV3-1/TRBV3-2
CASSLLADLEDEQFF | TGTGCCAGCAGTTTACTAGCGGACCTTGAGGATGAGCAGTTCTTC | TRBD2 | . | TRBJ2-1 | TRBV28
CASSGGGPGGHQETQYF | TGTGCCAGCAGCGGAGGGGGCCCCGGGGGGCACCAAGAGACCCAGTACTTC | . | . | TRBJ2-5 | TRBV5-5
CASSPGLAVTDTQYF | TGTGCCAGCAGCCCGGGACTAGCGGTTACAGATACGCAGTATTTT | TRBD2 | . | TRBJ2-3 | TRBV5-6
CATSRDSGGGETQYF | TGTGCCACCAGCAGAGATAGCGGTGGGGGAGAGACCCAGTACTTC | . | . | TRBJ2-5 | TRBV15
CATSREWNSPLHF | TGTGCCACCAGCAGAGAATGGAATTCACCCCTCCACTTT | . | . | TRBJ1-6 | TRBV15
CASSEAFPRADYGYTF | TGTGCCAGCAGTGAAGCGTTCCCGAGGGCGGACTATGGCTACACCTTC | . | . | TRBJ1-2 | TRBV6-1
CASSLGQGAHSPLHF | TGTGCCAGCAGCCTGGGACAGGGGGCTCATTCACCCCTCCACTTT | TRBD1 | . | TRBJ1-6 | TRBV3-1/TRBV3-2
CASSYSSGLKEEQYF | TGTGCCAGCAGTTACTCTTCGGGACTAAAAGAAGAGCAGTACTTC | TRBD2 | . | TRBJ2-7 | TRBV6-5
CSVPGQPQETQYF | TGCAGCGTGCCGGGACAGCCTCAAGAGACCCAGTACTTC | TRBD1 | . | TRBJ2-5 | TRBV29-1
CASSAGTRGEKLFF | TGTGCCAGCAGTGCAGGGACACGAGGAGAAAAACTGTTTTTT | . | . | TRBJ1-4 | TRBV2
CASITIGQGRDQPQHF | TGTGCCAGCATCACGATCGGACAGGGACGGGATCAGCCCCAGCATTTT | TRBD1 | . | TRBJ1-5 | TRBV28
CASSELGTGGNEKLFF | TGTGCCAGCAGTGAATTAGGTACAGGGGGTAATGAAAAACTGTTTTTT | TRBD1 | . | TRBJ1-4 | TRBV25-1
CASTPREGARGNTIYF | TGTGCCAGTACCCCCCGGGAGGGGGCAAGAGGAAACACCATATATTTT | TRBD1 | . | TRBJ1-3 | TRBV19
CASSSTPFFYEQYF | TGTGCCAGCAGCTCCACCCCATTCTTCTACGAGCAGTACTTC | . | once | TRBJ2-7 | TRBV7-9
CASSGLGTSGEQFF | TGTGCCAGCAGTGGCCTGGGGACTAGCGGTGAGCAGTTCTTC | TRBD2 | . | TRBJ2-1 | TRBV25-1
CASSYSELGELFF | TGTGCCAGCAGTTACTCGGAGCTCGGGGAGCTGTTTTTT | . | . | TRBJ2-2 | TRBV6-5
CASSESGTSGATYEQYF | TGCGCCAGCAGTGAGTCTGGGACTAGCGGCGCAACCTACGAGCAGTACTTC | TRBD2 | once | TRBJ2-7 | TRBV10-1
CASSWGDGYTF | TGTGCCAGCAGTTGGGGGGATGGCTACACCTTC | . | once | TRBJ1-2 | TRBV6-5